This section outlines one T cell receptor (beta chain) sequence together with its context. Its target is not known. These data come from a study of cytomegalovirus exposure and HLA in healthy donors. Whole-study results and caveats: Researchers reported in a later analysis that common viral pathogens appeared linked to several top clusters. Later analysis identified a missense DCLRE1C variant that was linked to TCR beta V- and J-gene trimming. CMV serostatus was the sole immune exposure information available.

PCR primers comprised 60 Vbeta and 13 Jbeta primers. The protocol was immunoSEQ multiplex PCR, while the TCRdb copy is restricted to in-frame clones and leaves out a portion. The table shows around 210,000 clones, with around 80% occurring only once. The study sampled nominally healthy donors, though unrecorded immune exposures were likely. The CDR3 length is 16 residues. Trimming removed 5 bases from V and 2 bases from J; junction bases left unmatched: 9. The germline V gene encodes CDR1 LNHNV and CDR2 YYDKDF (reference sequence). This chain connects TRBV15 to TRBJ2-3; 8 nucleotides match TRBD2. Specimen: PBMCs. This sequence was found in a boy younger than 18 in good health and CMV-seronegative. The CDR3, as DNA: TGTGCCACCAGCCCACGGGCTAGCGGGTTCACAGATACGCAGTATTTT. Translation: CATSPRASGFTDTQYF.